Given below is one TCR beta chain in context. As yet, its antigen is unknown. The sample belongs to a study of OX40 agonist ivuxolimab in advanced cancers. Overall study context: The study enrolled dose-escalation patients with hepatocellular carcinoma, melanoma, renal cell or head and neck cancer. Findings and limits, study-wide: At 0.1 to 3.0 mg/kg and by week 6, clonal expansion occurred in CD4+ and CD8+ blood T cells.

Repertoires were generated with immunoSEQ multiplex PCR, while TCRdb's copy carries only in-frame clones and drops some. The sample consists of 70,000 to 95,000 clones, approximately 91% of them appearing once. The origin of this receptor is an adult with an advanced solid tumor such as melanoma, head and neck, liver or kidney cancer. The sample here was CD4+ or CD8+ T cells sorted from blood, taken in a trial of the OX40 agonist ivuxolimab.

Here the CDR3 reads CASSFRSLFLGELFF. The CDR3 DNA is TGTGCCAGCAGTTTTAGATCGTTGTTTTTGGGGGAGCTGTTTTTT. V is TRBV28 and J is TRBJ2-2, with unresolved D. V shed 3 bases and J shed 8 bases, with 16 bases lying between them. The CDR3 is 15 residues long. CDR1 and CDR2 (germline): MDHEN, SYDVKM.